This T cell receptor beta chain was retrieved from a study of blood T cell repertoires in COVID-19. Sequencing was performed with immunoSEQ multiplex PCR; in TCRdb, only in-frame clones are kept and a portion is missing. The sample has about 18,000 clones, more than 70% seen once. V trimming: 9 bases; J trimming: 1 base; junction bases outside the gene matches: 2. Germline CDR1 MNHEY, CDR2 SVGAGI. The CDR3 loop spans 14 amino acids. This sequence was found in a woman aged 25 to 39 who had recovered from COVID-19. What was sequenced was PBMCs or T cells enriched from blood (not recorded which). The rearrangement links TRBV6-5 to TRBJ1-5; 11 bases fit TRBD1. The CDR3, as DNA: TGTGCCAGTCGGACAGGGGGCAGCAATCAGCCCCAGCATTTT. Encoded protein: CASRTGGSNQPQHF.